This T cell receptor (beta chain) was identified in a study of a mutant IDH1 vaccine in newly diagnosed glioma. Study overall: Each patient was administered eight vaccinations, scheduled in weeks 1, 3, 5, 7, 11, 15, 19 and 23.

Described time point: week 5, during vaccination. The investigators gave 300 ug of mutant IDH1 20-mer peptide in each vaccine dose, together with topical imiquimod. Sequenced by immunoSEQ multiplex PCR; TCRdb stores in-frame clones only, minus some. Here the sample spans about 50,000 clones, about 81% being singletons. Points on this clone: Its antigen is as yet unknown.

CDR1 and CDR2 (germline): SGHNT, YYREEE (reference sequence). The CDR3 runs 12 residues. The V end was cut by 1 base, the J end by 0 bases, with 1 base between. General study points: Among patients, roughly 93% showed immune responses induced by the vaccine.

The sequencing used PBMCs, collected from a glioma patient whose treatment included an IDH1 peptide vaccine. This sequence originates from a woman in her fifties or sixties with glioma. This sequence joins TRBV5-4 and TRBJ2-5; D is unclear. The CDR3 region is CASSLNQETQYF. CDR3 in DNA: TGTGCCAGCAGCTTGAACCAAGAGACCCAGTACTTC.